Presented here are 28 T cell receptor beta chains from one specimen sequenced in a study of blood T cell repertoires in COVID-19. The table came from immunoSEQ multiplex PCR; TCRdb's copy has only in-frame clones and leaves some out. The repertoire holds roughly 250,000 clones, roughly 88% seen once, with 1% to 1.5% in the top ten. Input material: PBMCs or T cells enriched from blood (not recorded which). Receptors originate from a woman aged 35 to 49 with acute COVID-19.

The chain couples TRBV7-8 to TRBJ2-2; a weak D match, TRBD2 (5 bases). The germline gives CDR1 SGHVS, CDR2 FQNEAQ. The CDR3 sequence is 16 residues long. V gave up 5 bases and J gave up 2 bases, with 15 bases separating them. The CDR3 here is CASSADSRVNTGELFF. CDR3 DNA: TGTGCCAGCAGCGCCGACTCGCGGGTCAACACCGGGGAGCTGTTTTTT.

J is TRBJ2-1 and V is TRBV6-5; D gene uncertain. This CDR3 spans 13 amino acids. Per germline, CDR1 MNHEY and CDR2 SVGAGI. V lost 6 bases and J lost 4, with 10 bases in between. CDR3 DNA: TGTGCCAGCAGGAGAACAGATTACAATGAGCAGTTCTTC. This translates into CASRRTDYNEQFF.

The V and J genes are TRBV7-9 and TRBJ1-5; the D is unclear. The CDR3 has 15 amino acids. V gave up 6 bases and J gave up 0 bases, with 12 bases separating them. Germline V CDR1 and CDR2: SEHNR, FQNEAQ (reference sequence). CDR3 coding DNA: TGTGCCAGCAGTGGCGGAGACGCTAGCAATCAGCCCCAGCATTTT. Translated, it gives CASSGGDASNQPQHF.

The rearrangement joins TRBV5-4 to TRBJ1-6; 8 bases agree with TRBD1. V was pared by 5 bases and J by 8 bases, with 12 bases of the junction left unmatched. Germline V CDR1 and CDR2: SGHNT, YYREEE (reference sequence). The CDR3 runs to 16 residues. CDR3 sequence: CASRSRTQGDYSPLHF. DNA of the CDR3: TGTGCCAGCAGAAGCCGCACACAGGGGGATTATTCACCCCTCCACTTT.

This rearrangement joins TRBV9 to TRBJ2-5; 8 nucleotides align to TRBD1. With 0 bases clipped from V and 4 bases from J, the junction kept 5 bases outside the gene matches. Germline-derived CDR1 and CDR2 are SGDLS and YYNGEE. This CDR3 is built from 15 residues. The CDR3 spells CASSVETGGGETQYF. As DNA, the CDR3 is TGTGCCAGCAGCGTAGAAACAGGGGGTGGAGAGACCCAGTACTTC.

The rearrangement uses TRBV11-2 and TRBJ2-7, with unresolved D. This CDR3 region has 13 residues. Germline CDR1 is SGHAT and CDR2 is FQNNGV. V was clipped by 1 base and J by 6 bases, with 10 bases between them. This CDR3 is CASSLGLALEQYF. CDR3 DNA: TGTGCCAGCAGCTTAGGGTTAGCCCTCGAGCAGTACTTC.

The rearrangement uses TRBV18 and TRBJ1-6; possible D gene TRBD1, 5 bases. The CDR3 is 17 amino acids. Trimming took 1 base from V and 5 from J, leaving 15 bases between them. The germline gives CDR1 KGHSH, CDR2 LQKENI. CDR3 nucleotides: TGTGCCAGCTCACCACAACCGTGGGGCAGCGATAATTCACCCCTCCACTTT. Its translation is CASSPQPWGSDNSPLHF.

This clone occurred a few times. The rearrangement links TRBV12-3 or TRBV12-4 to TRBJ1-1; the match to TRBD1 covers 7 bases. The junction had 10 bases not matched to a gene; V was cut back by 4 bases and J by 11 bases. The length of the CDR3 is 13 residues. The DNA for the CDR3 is TGTGCCAGCAGTTCCCGGACAGGTATGGAGGCTTTCTTT. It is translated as CASSSRTGMEAFF.

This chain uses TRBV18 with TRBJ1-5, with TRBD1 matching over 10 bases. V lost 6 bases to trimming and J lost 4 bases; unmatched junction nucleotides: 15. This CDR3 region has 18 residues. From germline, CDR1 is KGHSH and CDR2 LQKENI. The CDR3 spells CASSRTGGIGVGNQPQHF. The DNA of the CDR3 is TGTGCCAGCTCCCGGACAGGGGGAATCGGAGTCGGTAATCAGCCCCAGCATTTT.

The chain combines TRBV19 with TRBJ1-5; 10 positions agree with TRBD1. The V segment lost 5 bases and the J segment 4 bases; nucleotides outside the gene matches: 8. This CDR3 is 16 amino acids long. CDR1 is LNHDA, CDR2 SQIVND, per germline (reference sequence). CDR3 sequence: CASSPQRQGANQPQHF. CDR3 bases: TGTGCCAGTAGTCCACAGAGACAGGGGGCGAATCAGCCCCAGCATTTT.

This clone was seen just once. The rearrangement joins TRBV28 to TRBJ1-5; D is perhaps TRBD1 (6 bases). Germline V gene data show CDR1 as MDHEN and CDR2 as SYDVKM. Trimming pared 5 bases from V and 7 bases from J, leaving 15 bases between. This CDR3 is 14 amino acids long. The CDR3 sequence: CASSTTGPRQPQHF. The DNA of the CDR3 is TGTGCCAGCAGTACTACAGGGCCGAGACAGCCCCAGCATTTT.

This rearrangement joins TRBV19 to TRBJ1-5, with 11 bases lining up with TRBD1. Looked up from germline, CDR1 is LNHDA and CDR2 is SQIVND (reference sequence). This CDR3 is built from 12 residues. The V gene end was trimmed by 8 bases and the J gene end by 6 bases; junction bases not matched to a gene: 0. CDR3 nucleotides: TGTGCCAGTGGGACAGGGGGTCAGCCCCAGCATTTT. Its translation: CASGTGGQPQHF.

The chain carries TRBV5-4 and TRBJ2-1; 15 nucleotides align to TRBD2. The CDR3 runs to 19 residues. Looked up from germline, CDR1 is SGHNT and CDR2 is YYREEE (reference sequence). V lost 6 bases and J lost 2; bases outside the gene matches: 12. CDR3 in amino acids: CASKLDMGLAGGPYNEQFF. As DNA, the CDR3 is TGTGCCAGCAAGCTTGATATGGGACTAGCGGGAGGTCCCTACAATGAGCAGTTCTTC.

CDR3: CASSLAQGPQYF. CDR3 nucleotides: TGTGCCAGCAGCTTAGCTCAGGGCCCGCAGTATTTT. The V and J genes are TRBV11-3 and TRBJ2-3, with D maybe TRBD1 (5 bases). V was trimmed by 1 base and J by 10 bases, leaving 9 bases between them. The CDR3 runs 12 residues. The germline gives CDR1 SGHNT, CDR2 YENEEA.

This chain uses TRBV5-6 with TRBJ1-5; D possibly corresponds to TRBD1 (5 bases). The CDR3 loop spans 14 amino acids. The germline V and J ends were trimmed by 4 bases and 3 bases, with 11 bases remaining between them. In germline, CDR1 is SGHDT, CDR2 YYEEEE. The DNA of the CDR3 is TGTGCCAGCAGCAGTAACAGGTACAATCAGCCCCAGCATTTT. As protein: CASSSNRYNQPQHF.

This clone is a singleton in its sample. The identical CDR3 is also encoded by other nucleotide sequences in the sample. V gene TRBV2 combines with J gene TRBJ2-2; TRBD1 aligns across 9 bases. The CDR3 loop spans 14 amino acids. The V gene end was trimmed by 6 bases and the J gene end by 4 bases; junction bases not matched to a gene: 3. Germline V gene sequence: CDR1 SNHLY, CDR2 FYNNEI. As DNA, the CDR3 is TGTGCCAGCAGGGGACAGGGCGGCACCGGGGAGCTGTTTTTT. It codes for CASRGQGGTGELFF.

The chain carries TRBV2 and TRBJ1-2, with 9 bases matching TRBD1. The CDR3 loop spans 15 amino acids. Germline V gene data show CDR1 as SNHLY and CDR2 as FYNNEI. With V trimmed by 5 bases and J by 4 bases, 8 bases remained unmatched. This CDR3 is CASSSYGQGSYGYTF. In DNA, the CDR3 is TGTGCCAGCAGTTCTTACGGACAGGGGTCCTATGGCTACACCTTC.

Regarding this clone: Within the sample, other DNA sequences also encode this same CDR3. This CDR3 is CAWRGQGNTEAFF. CDR3 nucleotides: TGTGCCTGGAGAGGGCAGGGAAACACTGAAGCTTTCTTT. The chain combines TRBV30 with TRBJ1-1, with D tentatively TRBD1 (5 bases). Germline V gene sequence: CDR1 GTSNPN, CDR2 SVGIG (reference sequence). The CDR3 consists of 13 residues. Deletions cut 3 bases from V and 2 bases from J, with 10 bases between.

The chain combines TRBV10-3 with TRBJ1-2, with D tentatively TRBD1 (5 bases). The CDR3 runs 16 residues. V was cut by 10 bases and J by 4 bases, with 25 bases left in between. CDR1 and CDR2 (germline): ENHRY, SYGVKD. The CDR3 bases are TGTGCCACCAACCCCGATAGCCTGCAGGGAACCTATGGCTACACCTTC. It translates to CATNPDSLQGTYGYTF.

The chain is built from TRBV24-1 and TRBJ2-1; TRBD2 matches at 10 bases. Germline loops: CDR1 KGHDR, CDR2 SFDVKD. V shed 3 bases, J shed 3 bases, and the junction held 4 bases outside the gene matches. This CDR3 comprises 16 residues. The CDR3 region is CATSDRGTSVYNEQFF. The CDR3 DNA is TGTGCCACCAGTGATAGAGGGACTAGCGTCTACAATGAGCAGTTCTTC.

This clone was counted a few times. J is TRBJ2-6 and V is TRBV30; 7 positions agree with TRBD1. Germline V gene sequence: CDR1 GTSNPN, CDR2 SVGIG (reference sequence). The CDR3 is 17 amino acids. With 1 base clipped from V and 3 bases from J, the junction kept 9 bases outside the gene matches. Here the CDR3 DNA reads TGTGCCTGGAGTGCCATCGGGACAGCTTATGGGGCCAACGTCCTGACTTTC. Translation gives CAWSAIGTAYGANVLTF.

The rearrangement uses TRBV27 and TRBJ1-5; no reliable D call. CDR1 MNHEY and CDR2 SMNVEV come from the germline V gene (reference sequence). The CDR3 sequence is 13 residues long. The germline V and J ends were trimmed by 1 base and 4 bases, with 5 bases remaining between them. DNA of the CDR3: TGTGCCAGCAGTTTATATGAGAATCAGCCCCAGCATTTT. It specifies CASSLYENQPQHF.

The CDR3 region has the DNA TGTGCCAGCAGCCAAACCAGGGGGCGGTTTCATGGCTACACCTTC. The encoded protein is CASSQTRGRFHGYTF. This chain uses TRBV11-2 with TRBJ1-2, with 8 bases that match TRBD1. V lost 5 bases, J lost 6 bases, and 11 bases stayed unmatched. This CDR3 is 15 amino acids long. CDR1 is SGHAT and CDR2 is FQNNGV in the germline V gene.

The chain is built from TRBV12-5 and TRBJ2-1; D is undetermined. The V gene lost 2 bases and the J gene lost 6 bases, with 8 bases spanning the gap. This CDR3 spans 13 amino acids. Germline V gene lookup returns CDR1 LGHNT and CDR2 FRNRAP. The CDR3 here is CASGLRYINEQFF. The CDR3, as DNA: TGTGCTAGTGGTTTGAGATACATCAATGAGCAGTTCTTC.

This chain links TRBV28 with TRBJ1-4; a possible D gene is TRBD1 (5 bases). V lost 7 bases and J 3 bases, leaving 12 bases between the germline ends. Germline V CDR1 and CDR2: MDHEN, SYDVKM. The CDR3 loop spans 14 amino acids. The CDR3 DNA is TGTGCCAGCAATTACGGGGGATCTAATGAAAAACTGTTTTTT. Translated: CASNYGGSNEKLFF.

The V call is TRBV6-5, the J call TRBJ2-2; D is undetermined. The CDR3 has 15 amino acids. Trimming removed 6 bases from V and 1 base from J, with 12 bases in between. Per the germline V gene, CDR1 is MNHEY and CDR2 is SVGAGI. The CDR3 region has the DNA TGTGCCAGCAGCTATCAAACTGTGAACACCGGGGAGCTGTTTTTT. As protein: CASSYQTVNTGELFF.

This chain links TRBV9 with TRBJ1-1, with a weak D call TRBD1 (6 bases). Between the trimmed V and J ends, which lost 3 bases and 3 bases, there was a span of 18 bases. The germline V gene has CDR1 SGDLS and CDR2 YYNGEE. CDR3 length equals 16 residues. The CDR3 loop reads CASSGPSTGWDTEAFF. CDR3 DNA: TGTGCCAGCAGCGGCCCGTCCACAGGGTGGGACACTGAAGCTTTCTTT.

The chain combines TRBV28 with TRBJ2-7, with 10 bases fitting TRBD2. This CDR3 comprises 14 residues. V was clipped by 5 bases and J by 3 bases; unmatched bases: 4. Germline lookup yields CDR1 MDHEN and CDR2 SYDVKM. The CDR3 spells CASSESSGSYEQYV. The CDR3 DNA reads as TGTGCCAGCAGTGAGTCTAGCGGGAGCTACGAGCAGTACGTC.